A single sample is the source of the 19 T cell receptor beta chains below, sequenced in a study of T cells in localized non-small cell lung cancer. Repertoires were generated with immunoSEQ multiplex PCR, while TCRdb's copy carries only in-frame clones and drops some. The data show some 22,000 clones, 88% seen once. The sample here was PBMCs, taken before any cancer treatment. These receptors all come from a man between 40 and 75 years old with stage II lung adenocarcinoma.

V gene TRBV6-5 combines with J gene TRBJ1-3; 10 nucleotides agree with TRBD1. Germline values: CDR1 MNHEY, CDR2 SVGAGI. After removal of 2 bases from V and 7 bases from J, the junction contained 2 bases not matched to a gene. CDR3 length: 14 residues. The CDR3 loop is CASSYGGQGNTIYF. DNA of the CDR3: TGTGCCAGCAGTTACGGGGGACAGGGGAACACCATATATTTT.

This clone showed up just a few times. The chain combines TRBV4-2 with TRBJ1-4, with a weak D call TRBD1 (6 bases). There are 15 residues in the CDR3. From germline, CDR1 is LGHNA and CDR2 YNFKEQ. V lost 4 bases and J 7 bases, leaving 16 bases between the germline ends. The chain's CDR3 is CASSPERDNIEKLFF. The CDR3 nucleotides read TGTGCCAGCAGCCCAGAACGGGACAATATTGAAAAACTGTTTTTT.

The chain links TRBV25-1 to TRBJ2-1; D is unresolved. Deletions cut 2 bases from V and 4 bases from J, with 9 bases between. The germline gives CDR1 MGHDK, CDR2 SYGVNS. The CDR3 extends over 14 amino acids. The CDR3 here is CASSETDPYNEQFF. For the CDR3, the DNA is TGTGCCAGCAGTGAAACAGACCCATACAATGAGCAGTTCTTC.

The CDR3 loop reads CASSLGPASAEKLFF. The DNA for the CDR3 is TGTGCCAGCAGCCTCGGGCCGGCAAGCGCGGAAAAACTGTTTTTT. V is TRBV5-8 and J is TRBJ1-4; the D is unclear. The CDR3 covers 15 residues. Trimming removed 4 bases from V and 8 bases from J, with 18 bases in between. Germline CDR1 and CDR2: SGHTS and YDEGEE.

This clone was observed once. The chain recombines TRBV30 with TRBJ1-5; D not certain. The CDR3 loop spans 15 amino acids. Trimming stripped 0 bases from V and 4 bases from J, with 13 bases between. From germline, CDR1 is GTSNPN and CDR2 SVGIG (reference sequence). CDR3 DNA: TGTGCCTGGAGTGTCTTCGGGGTTCCAAATCAGCCCCAGCATTTT. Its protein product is CAWSVFGVPNQPQHF.

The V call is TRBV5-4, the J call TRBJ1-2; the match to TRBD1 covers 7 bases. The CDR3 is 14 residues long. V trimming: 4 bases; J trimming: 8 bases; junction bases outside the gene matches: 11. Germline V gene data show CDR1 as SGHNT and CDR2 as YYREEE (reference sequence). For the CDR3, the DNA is TGTGCCAGCAGCGACCAAGGACAGGTCTGGGGCTACACCTTC. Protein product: CASSDQGQVWGYTF.

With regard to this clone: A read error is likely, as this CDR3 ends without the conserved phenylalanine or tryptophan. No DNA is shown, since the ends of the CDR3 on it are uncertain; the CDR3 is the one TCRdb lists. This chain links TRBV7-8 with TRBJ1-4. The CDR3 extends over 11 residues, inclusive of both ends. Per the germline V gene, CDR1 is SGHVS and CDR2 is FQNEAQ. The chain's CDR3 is CASSLWARGGS.

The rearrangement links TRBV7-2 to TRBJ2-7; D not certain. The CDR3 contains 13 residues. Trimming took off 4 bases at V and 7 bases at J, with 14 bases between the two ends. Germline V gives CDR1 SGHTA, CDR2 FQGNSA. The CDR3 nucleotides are TGTGCCAGCAGCTCGCCACACCTGGGGGAGCAGTACTTC. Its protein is CASSSPHLGEQYF.

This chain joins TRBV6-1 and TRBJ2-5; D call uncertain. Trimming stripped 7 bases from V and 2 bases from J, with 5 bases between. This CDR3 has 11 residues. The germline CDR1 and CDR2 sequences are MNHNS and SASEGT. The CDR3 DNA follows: TGTGCCAGCACCCTTCAAGAGACCCAGTACTTC. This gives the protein CASTLQETQYF.

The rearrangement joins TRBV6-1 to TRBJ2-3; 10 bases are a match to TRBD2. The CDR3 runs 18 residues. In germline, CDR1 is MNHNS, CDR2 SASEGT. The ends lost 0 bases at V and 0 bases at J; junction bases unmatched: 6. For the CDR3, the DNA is TGTGCCAGCAGTGAAGCGCTAGCGGGAGCCGGGAGCACAGATACGCAGTATTTT. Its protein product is CASSEALAGAGSTDTQYF.

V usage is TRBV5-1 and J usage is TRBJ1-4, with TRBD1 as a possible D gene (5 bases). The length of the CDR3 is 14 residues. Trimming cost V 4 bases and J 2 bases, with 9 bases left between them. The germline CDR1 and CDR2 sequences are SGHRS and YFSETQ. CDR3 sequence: CASSPGTTNEKLFF. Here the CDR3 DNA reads TGCGCCAGCAGCCCAGGGACGACTAATGAAAAACTGTTTTTT.

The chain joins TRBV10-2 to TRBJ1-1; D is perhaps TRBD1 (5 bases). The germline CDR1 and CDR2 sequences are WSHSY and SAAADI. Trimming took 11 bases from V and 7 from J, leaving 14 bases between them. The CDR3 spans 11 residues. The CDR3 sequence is CAVLRGGEAFF. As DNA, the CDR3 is TGCGCCGTGCTCCGGGGGGGTGAAGCTTTCTTT.

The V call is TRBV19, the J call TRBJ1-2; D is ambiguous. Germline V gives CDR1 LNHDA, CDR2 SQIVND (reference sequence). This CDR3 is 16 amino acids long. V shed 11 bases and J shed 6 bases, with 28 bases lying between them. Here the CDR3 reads CAAFGRTTVTSDGYTF. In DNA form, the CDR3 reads TGTGCCGCCTTTGGGAGGACGACGGTCACGTCGGATGGCTACACCTTC. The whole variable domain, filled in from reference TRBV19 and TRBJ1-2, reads DGGITQSPKYLFRKEGQNVTLSCEQNLNHDAMYWYRQDPGQGLRLIYYSQIVNDFQKGDIAEGYSVSREKKESFPLTVTSAQKNPTAFYLCAAFGRTTVTSDGYTFGSGTRLTVV.

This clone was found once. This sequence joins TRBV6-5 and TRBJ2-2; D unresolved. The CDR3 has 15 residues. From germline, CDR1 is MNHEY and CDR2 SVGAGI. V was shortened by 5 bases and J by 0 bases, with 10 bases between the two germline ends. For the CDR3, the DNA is TGTGCCAGCAGTCAAGACACCGCGAACACCGGGGAGCTGTTTTTT. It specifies CASSQDTANTGELFF.

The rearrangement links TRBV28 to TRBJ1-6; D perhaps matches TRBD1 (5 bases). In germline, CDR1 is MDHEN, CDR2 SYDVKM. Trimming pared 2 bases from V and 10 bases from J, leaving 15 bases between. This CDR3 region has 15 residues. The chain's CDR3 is CASSLAQGVKSPLHF. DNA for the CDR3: TGTGCCAGCAGTTTAGCCCAGGGTGTAAAATCACCCCTCCACTTT.

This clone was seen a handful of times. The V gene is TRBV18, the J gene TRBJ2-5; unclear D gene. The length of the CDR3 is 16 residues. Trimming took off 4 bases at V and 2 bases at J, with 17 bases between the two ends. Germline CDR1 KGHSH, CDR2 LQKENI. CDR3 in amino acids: CASSRDTLSSQETQYF. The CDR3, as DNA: TGTGCCAGCTCACGGGATACGCTATCGTCACAAGAGACCCAGTACTTC.

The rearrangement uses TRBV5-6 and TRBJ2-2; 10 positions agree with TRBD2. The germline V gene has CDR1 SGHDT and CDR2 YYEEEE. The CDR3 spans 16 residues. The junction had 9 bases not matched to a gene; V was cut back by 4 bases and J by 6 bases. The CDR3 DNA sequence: TGTGCCAGCAGCGGCAGGACTAGCGGCCTACCCGGGGAGCTGTTTTTT. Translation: CASSGRTSGLPGELFF.

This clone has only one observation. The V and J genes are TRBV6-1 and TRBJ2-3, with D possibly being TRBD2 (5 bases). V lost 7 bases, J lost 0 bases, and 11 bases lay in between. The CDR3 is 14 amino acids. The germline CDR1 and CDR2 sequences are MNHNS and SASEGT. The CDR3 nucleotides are TGTGCCAGCATCGTCGGGGTTAGCACAGATACGCAGTATTTT. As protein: CASIVGVSTDTQYF.

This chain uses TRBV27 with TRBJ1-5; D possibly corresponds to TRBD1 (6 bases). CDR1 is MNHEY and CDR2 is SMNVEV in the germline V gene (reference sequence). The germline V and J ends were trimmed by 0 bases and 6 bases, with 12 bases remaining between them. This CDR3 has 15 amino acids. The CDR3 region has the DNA TGTGCCAGCAGTTTATCGTGGACAGCCGGTCAGCCCCAGCATTTT. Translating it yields CASSLSWTAGQPQHF.